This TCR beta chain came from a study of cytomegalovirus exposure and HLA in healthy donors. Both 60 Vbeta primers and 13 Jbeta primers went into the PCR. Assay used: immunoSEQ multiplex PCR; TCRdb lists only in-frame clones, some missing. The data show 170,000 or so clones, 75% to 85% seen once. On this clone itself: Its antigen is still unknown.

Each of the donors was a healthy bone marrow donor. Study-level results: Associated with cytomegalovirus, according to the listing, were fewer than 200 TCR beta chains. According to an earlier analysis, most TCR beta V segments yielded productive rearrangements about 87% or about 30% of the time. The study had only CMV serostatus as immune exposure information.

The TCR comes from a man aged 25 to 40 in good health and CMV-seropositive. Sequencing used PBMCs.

Written as DNA, the CDR3 is TGTGCCAGCAGTGAACAGGGATATCAGCCCCAGCATTTT. This encodes CASSEQGYQPQHF. This chain joins TRBV6-5 and TRBJ1-5; tentative D call: TRBD1 (6 bases). This CDR3 is built from 13 residues. V lost 5 bases, J lost 5 bases, and 10 bases lay in between. The V gene's germline CDR1 is MNHEY and CDR2 SVGAGI.